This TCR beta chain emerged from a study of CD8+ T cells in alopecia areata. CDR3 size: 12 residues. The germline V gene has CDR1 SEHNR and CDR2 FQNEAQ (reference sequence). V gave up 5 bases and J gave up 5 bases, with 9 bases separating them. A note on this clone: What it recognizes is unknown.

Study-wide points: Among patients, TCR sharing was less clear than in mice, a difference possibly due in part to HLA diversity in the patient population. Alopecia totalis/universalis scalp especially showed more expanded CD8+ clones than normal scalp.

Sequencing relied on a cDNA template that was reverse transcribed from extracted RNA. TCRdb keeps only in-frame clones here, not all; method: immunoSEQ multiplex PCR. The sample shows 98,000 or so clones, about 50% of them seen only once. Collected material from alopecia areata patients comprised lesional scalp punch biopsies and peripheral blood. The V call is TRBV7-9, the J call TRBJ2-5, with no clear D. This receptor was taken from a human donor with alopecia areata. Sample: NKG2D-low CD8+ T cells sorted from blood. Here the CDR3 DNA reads TGTGCCAGCAGCGGAGATTGGGAGACCCAGTACTTC. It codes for CASSGDWETQYF.